The 2 T cell receptor beta chains listed next were all sequenced from one sample in a study of control samples from healthy donors and cancer patients. The protocol was immunoSEQ multiplex PCR, while the TCRdb copy is restricted to in-frame clones and leaves out a portion. The repertoire consists of roughly 200,000 clones, with about 93% occurring once and the leading ten covering 1.5%. Sequencing used blood. All receptors derive from a middle-aged man in good health.

The rearrangement joins TRBV7-2 to TRBJ1-3; D unresolved. CDR1 and CDR2 (germline): SGHTA, FQGNSA. CDR3 size: 14 residues. Trimming took off 8 bases at V and 2 bases at J, with 13 bases between the two ends. In nucleotides, the CDR3 is TGTGCCAGCGGACTCGGGCGGACTGGAAACACCATATATTTT. Amino acids: CASGLGRTGNTIYF.

The chain joins TRBV19 to TRBJ1-5; D not certain. Trimming shortened V by 8 bases and J by 3 bases, and 11 bases separated the two germline ends. The CDR3 extends over 13 amino acids. CDR1 is LNHDA and CDR2 is SQIVND in the germline V gene (reference sequence). The chain's CDR3 is CASAQESNQPQHF. The CDR3 DNA follows: TGTGCCAGTGCCCAAGAGTCCAATCAGCCCCAGCATTTT.